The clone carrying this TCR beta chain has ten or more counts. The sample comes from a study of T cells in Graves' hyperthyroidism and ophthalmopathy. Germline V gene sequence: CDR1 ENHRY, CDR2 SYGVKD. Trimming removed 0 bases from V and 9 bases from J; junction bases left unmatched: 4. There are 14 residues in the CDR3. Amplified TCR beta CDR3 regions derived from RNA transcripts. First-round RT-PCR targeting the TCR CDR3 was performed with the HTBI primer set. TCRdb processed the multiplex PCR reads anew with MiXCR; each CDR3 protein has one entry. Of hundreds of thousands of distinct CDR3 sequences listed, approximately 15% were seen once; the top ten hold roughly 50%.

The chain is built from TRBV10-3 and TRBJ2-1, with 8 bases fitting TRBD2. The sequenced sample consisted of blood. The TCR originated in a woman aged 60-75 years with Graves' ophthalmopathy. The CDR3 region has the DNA TGTGCCATCAGTGAGTCGAGCGGGAGTACTGAGCAGTTCTTC. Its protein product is CAISESSGSTEQFF.